Shown below are 2 T cell receptor beta chains from a single sample sequenced in a study of blood T cells in healthy people across ages (dated by TCRdb to 2013 to 2016). The library was obtained by 5' RACE. These reads were obtained on an Illumina HiSeq 2500. A second PCR of about 7 to 12 cycles was performed with a sample-barcoded 5' primer and a J-beta primer mix. TCRdb cleaned the public reads at Q25 with fastp, built clones with MiXCR and kept in-frame beta chains. One record per CDR3 amino acid sequence lists the most common genes and DNA. A total of a few hundred thousand distinct CDR3 sequences appear in this sample, 27% of them only once. Around 20% of the sample is taken by the ten largest. Sequenced sample: blood. The receptors stem from a woman aged 70-85 years in good health.

This clonotype occurred a few times. The chain's CDR3 is CSAPRGANEQFF. CDR3 DNA: TGCAGTGCTCCCAGGGGCGCTAATGAGCAGTTCTTC. The rearrangement links TRBV20-1 to TRBJ2-5; weak D call: TRBD1 (6 bases). Judging by the DNA end, TRBJ2-1 fits better; the J call may be wrong. The CDR3 is made up of 12 amino acids. The V gene's germline CDR1 is DFQATT and CDR2 SNEGSKA (reference sequence).

The chain uses TRBV19 and TRBJ1-2; maybe TRBD1 (5 bases). Trimming stripped 9 bases from V and 8 bases from J, with 16 bases between. Germline loops: CDR1 LNHDA, CDR2 SQIVND (reference sequence). The CDR3 runs 12 residues. CDR3 loop: CASHPRAGGYTF. CDR3 DNA: TGTGCCAGCCACCCGAGGGCAGGGGGCTACACCTTC. The whole variable domain, filled in from reference TRBV19 and TRBJ1-2, reads DGGITQSPKYLFRKEGQNVTLSCEQNLNHDAMYWYRQDPGQGLRLIYYSQIVNDFQKGDIAEGYSVSREKKESFPLTVTSAQKNPTAFYLCASHPRAGGYTFGSGTRLTVV.